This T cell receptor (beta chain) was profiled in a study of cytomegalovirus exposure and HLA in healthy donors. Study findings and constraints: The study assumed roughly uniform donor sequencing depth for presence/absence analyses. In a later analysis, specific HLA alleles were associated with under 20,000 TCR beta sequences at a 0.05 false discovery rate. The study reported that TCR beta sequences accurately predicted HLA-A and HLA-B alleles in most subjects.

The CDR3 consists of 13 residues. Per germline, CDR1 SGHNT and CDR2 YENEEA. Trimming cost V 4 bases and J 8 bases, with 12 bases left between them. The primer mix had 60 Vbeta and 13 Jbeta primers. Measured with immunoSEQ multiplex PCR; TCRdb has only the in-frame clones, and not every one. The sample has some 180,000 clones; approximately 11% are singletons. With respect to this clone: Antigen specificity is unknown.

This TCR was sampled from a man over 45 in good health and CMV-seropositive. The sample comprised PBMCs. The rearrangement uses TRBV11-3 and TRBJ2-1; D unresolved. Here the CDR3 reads CASSSPGGDEQFF. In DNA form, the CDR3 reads TGTGCCAGCAGCTCCCCAGGTGGCGATGAGCAGTTCTTC.